Following are 9 T cell receptor beta chains from one sample sequenced in a study of cytomegalovirus exposure and HLA in healthy donors. Primers for the PCR totalled 60 Vbeta and 13 Jbeta. The repertoire was sequenced with immunoSEQ multiplex PCR; TCRdb's copy has only in-frame clones and lacks some. The sample contains roughly 150,000 clones, approximately 81% of which appear only once. Sequenced sample: PBMCs. These receptors came from a boy between 2 and 10 years old in good health and CMV-seronegative.

CDR3: CASRDSFNTGELFF. CDR3 bases: TGTGCCAGCCGGGACAGCTTTAACACCGGGGAGCTGTTTTTT. The rearrangement joins TRBV6-1 to TRBJ2-2; 7 nucleotides align to TRBD1. The J segment lost 2 bases and the V segment lost 8 bases, leaving 5 bases of the junction unmatched. The CDR3 sequence is 14 residues long. Germline lookup yields CDR1 MNHNS and CDR2 SASEGT.

The V and J genes are TRBV5-4 and TRBJ2-3, with 12 bases lining up with TRBD2. The V segment lost 4 bases and the J segment 6 bases; nucleotides outside the gene matches: 6. The germline CDR1 and CDR2 sequences are SGHNT and YYREEE (reference sequence). The CDR3 consists of 15 residues. CDR3 protein: CASSVGLAGGDTQYF. The CDR3 DNA follows: TGTGCCAGCAGCGTGGGGCTAGCGGGAGGGGATACGCAGTATTTT.

This clone was seen once. The chain couples TRBV6-5 to TRBJ2-7; D is perhaps TRBD2 (5 bases). Germline loops: CDR1 MNHEY, CDR2 SVGAGI. CDR3 size: 14 residues. The germline V and J ends were trimmed by 0 bases and 7 bases, with 13 bases remaining between them. The CDR3 bases are TGTGCCAGCAGTTACTCGACCGGGGTCGGGGAGCAGTACTTC. Protein: CASSYSTGVGEQYF.

The chain combines TRBV20-1 with TRBJ1-1; D remains ambiguous. The germline V gene encodes CDR1 DFQATT and CDR2 SNEGSKA (reference sequence). The CDR3 is made up of 11 amino acids. V was cut by 1 base and J by 5 bases, with 5 bases left in between. The CDR3 is CSARVITEAFF. CDR3 sequence (DNA): TGCAGTGCTAGAGTTATAACTGAAGCTTTCTTT.

CDR3 DNA: TGTGCCAGCAGCCAAGTCTTGGACAGGTCCTACAATGAGCAGTTCTTC. Amino acids: CASSQVLDRSYNEQFF. The chain employs TRBV4-2 and TRBJ2-1; TRBD1 aligns across 7 bases. Germline CDR1 and CDR2: LGHNA and YNFKEQ. The CDR3 covers 16 residues. V lost 1 base to trimming and J lost 1 base; unmatched junction nucleotides: 4.

The chain carries TRBV19 and TRBJ2-1, with 13 bases identical to TRBD2. This CDR3 comprises 17 residues. The germline gives CDR1 LNHDA, CDR2 SQIVND (reference sequence). After removal of 5 bases from V and 6 bases from J, the junction contained 10 bases not matched to a gene. The CDR3 nucleotides are TGTGCCAGTAGTCCTATACGACTAGCGGGGGGACTCAATGAGCAGTTCTTC. This translates into CASSPIRLAGGLNEQFF.

This chain joins TRBV6-5 and TRBJ1-5, with D maybe TRBD1 (5 bases). The CDR3 extends over 15 amino acids. Trimming removed 2 bases from V and 6 bases from J, with 14 bases in between. The germline CDR1 and CDR2 sequences are MNHEY and SVGAGI. The CDR3 region is CASSYGQGDAQPQHF. CDR3 nucleotide sequence: TGTGCCAGCAGTTACGGGCAGGGTGACGCTCAGCCCCAGCATTTT.

V is TRBV27 and J is TRBJ2-1; TRBD1 matches at 7 bases. Trimming removed 6 bases from V and 6 bases from J; junction bases left unmatched: 11. The CDR3 runs 15 residues. The V gene's germline CDR1 is MNHEY and CDR2 SMNVEV (reference sequence). Here the CDR3 DNA reads TGTGCCAGCAGCTCTACGGGACAGTACTTCAATGAGCAGTTCTTC. Encoded protein: CASSSTGQYFNEQFF.

The CDR3 DNA is TGTGCCAGCATCGCGGACAGGGTGGGTAGAAAACTGTTTTTT. Translating it yields CASIADRVGRKLFF. V usage is TRBV2 and J usage is TRBJ1-4, with 8 bases lining up with TRBD1. Germline loops: CDR1 SNHLY, CDR2 FYNNEI. Germline trimming cut 7 bases from V and 10 bases from J; bases unmatched to any gene: 11. The CDR3 has 14 residues. The entire variable domain, with the rest obtained from reference TRBV2 and TRBJ1-4, is as follows: EPEVTQTPSHQVTQMGQEVILRCVPISNHLYFYWYRQILGQKVEFLVSFYNNEISEKSEIFDDQFSVERPDGSNFTLKIRSTKLEDSAMYFCASIADRVGRKLFFGSGTQLSVL.